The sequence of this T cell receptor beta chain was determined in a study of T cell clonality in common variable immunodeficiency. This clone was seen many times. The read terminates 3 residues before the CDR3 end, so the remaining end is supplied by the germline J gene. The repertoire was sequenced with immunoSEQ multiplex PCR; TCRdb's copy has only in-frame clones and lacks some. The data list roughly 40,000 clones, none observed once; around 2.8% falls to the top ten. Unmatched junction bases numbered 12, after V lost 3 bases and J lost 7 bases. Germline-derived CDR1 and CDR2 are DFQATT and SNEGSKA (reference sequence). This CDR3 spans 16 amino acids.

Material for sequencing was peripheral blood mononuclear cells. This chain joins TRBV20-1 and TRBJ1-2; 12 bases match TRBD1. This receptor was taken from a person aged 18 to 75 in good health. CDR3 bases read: TGCAGTGCTAGCCATTTTTCCGGGACAGGGGGCTTTGGC. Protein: CSASHFSGTGGFG. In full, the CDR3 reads CSASHFSGTGGFGYTF.